This TCR beta chain was observed in a study of blood T cell repertoires in COVID-19. Across the whole study: COVID-19 samples from acute and convalescent phases originated in the United States, Italy and Spain. In each case, the material was cDNA or gDNA derived from T cells, B-cell-depleted T cells, or PBMCs.

Original analysis: Estimates of nucleated cell counts were drawn from the amplification of reference gene primers. Sequencing was performed with immunoSEQ multiplex PCR; in TCRdb, only in-frame clones are kept and a portion is missing. From that table come the V and J calls and clone size; the DNA was used to work out D and trimming. The table has some 350,000 clones, more than 70% seen once; the top ten hold 7% to 8%. V shed 6 bases and J shed 0 bases, with 7 bases lying between them. The CDR3 is 13 amino acids. In germline, CDR1 is LNHDA, CDR2 SQIVND (reference sequence). The origin of this receptor is a woman in her 70s with COVID-19, enrolled during active disease. The V gene is TRBV19, the J gene TRBJ2-3; D is unresolved. The sequenced sample was peripheral blood. CDR3 in amino acids: CASRTSSTDTQYF. The DNA of the CDR3 is TGTGCCAGTAGGACATCTAGCACAGATACGCAGTATTTT.